The entry that follows covers one T cell receptor (beta chain) sequence. Its matching antigen is unknown. Germline lookup yields CDR1 MGHRA and CDR2 YSYEKL. Trimming took off 0 bases at V and 7 bases at J, with 16 bases between the two ends. The CDR3 has 15 residues. The data derive from a study of post-analysis software for immune sequencing data. Study-level results: Significantly decreased normalized Chao1 diversity was recorded for multiple sclerosis patients relative to controls. Five or six TRBV segments, including TRBV5-6, TRBV5-1 and TRBV20-1, were more frequent in patients than controls. Clustering by F measure revealed strong co-clustering among samples prepared together in one batch.

TCR beta libraries were prepared from cDNA with unique molecular identifiers. A population of about 0.85 to 11 million T cells gave rise to a few hundred thousand cDNA molecules. TCRdb re-analysed the PCR reads in MiXCR, keeping a single row per CDR3 protein. Of approximately 460,000 distinct CDR3 sequences listed, nearly 45% are singletons. The V and J genes are TRBV4-1 and TRBJ2-7, with D possibly being TRBD2 (5 bases). The sequenced sample consisted of blood. The receptor comes from a girl aged 5-17 years with multiple sclerosis. In DNA, the CDR3 is TGCGCCAGCAGCCAAGAGGAGCGGTCCCTTAGTGAGCAGTACTTC. This translates into CASSQEERSLSEQYF.